The source of this T cell receptor beta chain is a study of T cell repertoires in cytomegalovirus infection. One entry per CDR3 protein, called by TCRdb with MiXCR from the reads. Among fewer than 550,000 distinct CDR3 sequences listed, under 40% were seen once. The length of the CDR3 is 16 residues. Germline assignment: CDR1 MGHRA and CDR2 YSYEKL. Trimming took 1 base from V and 0 from J; bases not matched to a gene: 3. The rearrangement links TRBV4-1 to TRBJ1-1, with TRBD1 matching over 9 bases. The TCR originated in a human donor in good health (CMV status not recorded). Some clones in this sample may be carry-over from other donors' samples. Sequenced material: PBMCs. CDR3 coding DNA: TGCGCCAGCAGCCAAGGGGACAGGGCCATGAACACTGAAGCTTTCTTT. This codes for CASSQGDRAMNTEAFF.